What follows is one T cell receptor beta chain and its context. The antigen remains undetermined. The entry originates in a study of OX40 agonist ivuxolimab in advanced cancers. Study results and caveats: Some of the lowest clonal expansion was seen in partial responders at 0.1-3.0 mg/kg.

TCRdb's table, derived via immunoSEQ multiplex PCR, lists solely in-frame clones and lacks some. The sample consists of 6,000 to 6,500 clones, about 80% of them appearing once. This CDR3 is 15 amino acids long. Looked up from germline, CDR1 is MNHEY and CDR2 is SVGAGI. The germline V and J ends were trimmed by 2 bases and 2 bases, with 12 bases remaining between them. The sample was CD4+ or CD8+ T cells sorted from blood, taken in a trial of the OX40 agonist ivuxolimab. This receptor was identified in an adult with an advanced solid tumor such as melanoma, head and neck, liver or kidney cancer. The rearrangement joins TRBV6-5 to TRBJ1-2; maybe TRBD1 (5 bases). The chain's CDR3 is CASSYAQGRNYGYTF. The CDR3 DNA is TGTGCCAGCAGTTACGCGCAGGGTAGGAACTATGGCTACACCTTC.